This TCR beta chain was captured by sequencing in a study of T cell clonotyping in hematopoietic cell transplantation. Method: immunoSEQ multiplex PCR; TCRdb's copy keeps in-frame clones and lacks some. Among tens of thousands of clones listed, roughly 71% were seen once. Stated time point: recipient sample about 28 days before transplant, after cytoreduction. This receptor was obtained from a man in his forties or fifties with myelodysplastic syndrome. Some clones in this sample may be carry-over from other donors' samples. Source: peripheral blood mononuclear cells, taken before stem cell transplant.

The CDR3 DNA reads as TGTGCCAGCAGGCCCCGGGACAGCTTCTATGGCTACACCTTC. Protein sequence: CASRPRDSFYGYTF. This chain uses TRBV7-2 with TRBJ1-2; TRBD1 aligns across 7 bases. The V segment lost 6 bases and the J segment 4 bases; nucleotides outside the gene matches: 8. Germline lookup yields CDR1 SGHTA and CDR2 FQGNSA. CDR3 size: 14 residues.